These 2 T cell receptor beta chains came from one sample sequenced in a study of tumor-infiltrating lymphocytes in primary liver carcinoma. Making TCR beta cDNA involved around 500 ng total RNA and a constant-region primer. For TCR beta, libraries were produced by three nested multiplex PCR rounds using slightly modified ARM-PCR. Two initial PCR rounds of roughly 10 cycles each paired TRBV1-TRBV30 forward primers with a C-beta reverse primer. TCRdb reprocessed the multiplex PCR reads with MiXCR, giving one entry per CDR3 protein. The sample consists of over 100,000 distinct CDR3 sequences, roughly 75% of them appearing once. The study co-extracted DNA and RNA from 20-30 mg of unsorted bulk tissue. Sample: tumor-adjacent normal liver tissue. These receptors were obtained from an older woman with primary liver carcinoma and hepatitis B virus infection.

Comments on this clonotype: Since a much larger clone is just one base distant, this may be a read error. The J gene is TRBJ2-2, the V gene TRBV5-1; the D is unclear. Germline-derived CDR1 and CDR2 are SGHRS and YFSETQ. The CDR3 contains 14 residues. The V and J ends lost 6 bases and 1 base respectively, with 10 bases between them. Written as DNA, the CDR3 is TGCGCCAGCACCCCGATAGGGAACACCGGGGAGCTGTTTTTT. Residues: CASTPIGNTGELFF.

As to this clonotype: A much bigger clone sits one base away, suggesting this may be a read error. The chain carries TRBV7-8 and TRBJ1-3; D is unresolved. The CDR3 extends over 15 amino acids. Trimming removed 1 base at V and 6 bases at J, with 13 bases between. Germline CDR1 and CDR2: SGHVS and FQNEAQ. The CDR3 here is CASSLGQVIKNTIYF. DNA of the CDR3: TGTGCCAGCAGCTTAGGGCAGGTTATAAAAAACACCATATATTTT.